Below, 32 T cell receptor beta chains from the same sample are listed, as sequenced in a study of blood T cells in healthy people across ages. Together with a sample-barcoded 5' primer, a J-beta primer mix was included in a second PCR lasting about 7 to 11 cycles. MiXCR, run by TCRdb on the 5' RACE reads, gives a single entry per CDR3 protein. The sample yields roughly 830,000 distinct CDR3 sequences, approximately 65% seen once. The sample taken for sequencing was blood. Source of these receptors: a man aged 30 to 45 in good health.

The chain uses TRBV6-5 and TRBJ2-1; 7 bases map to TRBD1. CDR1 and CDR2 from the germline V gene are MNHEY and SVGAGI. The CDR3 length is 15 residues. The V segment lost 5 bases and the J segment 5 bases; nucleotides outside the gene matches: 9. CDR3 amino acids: CASSRLRDSNNEQFF. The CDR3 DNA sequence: TGTGCCAGCAGTAGACTCCGGGACAGCAACAATGAGCAGTTCTTC.

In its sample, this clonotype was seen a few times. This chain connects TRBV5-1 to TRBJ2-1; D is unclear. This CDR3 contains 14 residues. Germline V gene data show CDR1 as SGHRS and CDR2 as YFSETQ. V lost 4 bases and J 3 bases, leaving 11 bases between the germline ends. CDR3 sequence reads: CASSVAENYNEQFF. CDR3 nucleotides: TGCGCCAGCAGCGTGGCGGAGAACTACAATGAGCAGTTCTTC.

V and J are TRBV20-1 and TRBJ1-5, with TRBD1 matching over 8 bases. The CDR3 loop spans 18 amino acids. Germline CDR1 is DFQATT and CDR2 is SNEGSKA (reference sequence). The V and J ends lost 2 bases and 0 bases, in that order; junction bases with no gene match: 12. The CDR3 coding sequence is TGCAGTGCTAGATGGGGCGGGGGACAGGAGTATAGCAATCAGCCCCAGCATTTT. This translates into CSARWGGGQEYSNQPQHF.

As DNA, the CDR3 is TGTGCCAGCAGTTTCGCGGACCTGGTATCCTACGAGCAGTACTTC. This sequence encodes CASSFADLVSYEQYF. The V gene is TRBV28, the J gene TRBJ2-7; D unclear. CDR3 length: 15 amino acids. Germline-derived CDR1 and CDR2 are MDHEN and SYDVKM. Trimming cost V 3 bases and J 1 base, with 13 bases left between them.

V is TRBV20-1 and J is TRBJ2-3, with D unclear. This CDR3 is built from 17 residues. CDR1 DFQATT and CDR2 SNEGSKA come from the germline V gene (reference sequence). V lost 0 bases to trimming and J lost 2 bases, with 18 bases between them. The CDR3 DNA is TGCAGTGCTAGAGATAGGATTCAGGCCTTAAACACAGATACGCAGTATTTT. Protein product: CSARDRIQALNTDTQYF.

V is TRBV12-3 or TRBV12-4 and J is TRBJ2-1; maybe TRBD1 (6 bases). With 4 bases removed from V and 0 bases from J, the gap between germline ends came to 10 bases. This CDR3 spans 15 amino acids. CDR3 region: CASSYRVISYNEQFF. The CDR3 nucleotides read TGTGCCAGCAGTTACAGGGTTATCTCCTACAATGAGCAGTTCTTC.

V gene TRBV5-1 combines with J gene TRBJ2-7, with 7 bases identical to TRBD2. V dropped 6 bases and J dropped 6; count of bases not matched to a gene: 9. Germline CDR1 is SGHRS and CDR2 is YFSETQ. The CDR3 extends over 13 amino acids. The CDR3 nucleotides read TGCGCCAGCACCCGGGACTACGTGGGCGAGCAGTACTTC. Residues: CASTRDYVGEQYF.

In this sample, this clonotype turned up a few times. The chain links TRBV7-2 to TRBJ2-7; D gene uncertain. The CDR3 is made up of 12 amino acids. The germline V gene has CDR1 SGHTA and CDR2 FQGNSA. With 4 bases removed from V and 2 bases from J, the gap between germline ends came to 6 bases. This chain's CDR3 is CASSSYTYEQYF. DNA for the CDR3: TGTGCCAGCAGCTCATATACCTACGAGCAGTACTTC.

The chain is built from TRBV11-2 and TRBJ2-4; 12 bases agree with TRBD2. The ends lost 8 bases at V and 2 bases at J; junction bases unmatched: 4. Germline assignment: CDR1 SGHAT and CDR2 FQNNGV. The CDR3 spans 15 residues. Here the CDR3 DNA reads TGTGCCAGCGAGACTAGCGGGGGACCCAAAAACATTCAGTACTTC. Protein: CASETSGGPKNIQYF. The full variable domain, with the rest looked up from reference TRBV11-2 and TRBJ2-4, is EAGVAQSPRYKIIEKRQSVAFWCNPISGHATLYWYQQILGQGPKLLIQFQNNGVVDDSQLPKDRFSAERLKGVDSTLKIQPAKLEDSAVYLCASETSGGPKNIQYFGAGTRLSVL.

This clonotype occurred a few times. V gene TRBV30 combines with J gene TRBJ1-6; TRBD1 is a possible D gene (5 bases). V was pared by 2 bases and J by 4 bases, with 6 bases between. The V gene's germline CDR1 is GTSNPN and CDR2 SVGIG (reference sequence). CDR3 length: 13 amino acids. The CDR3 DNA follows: TGTGCCTGGAGTACAGGATATAATTCACCCCTCCACTTT. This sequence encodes CAWSTGYNSPLHF. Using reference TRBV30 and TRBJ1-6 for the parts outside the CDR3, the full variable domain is SQTIHQWPATLVQPVGSPLSLECTVEGTSNPNLYWYRQAAGRGLQLLFYSVGIGQISSEVPQNLSASRPQDRQFILSSKKLLLSDSGFYLCAWSTGYNSPLHFGNGTRLTVT.

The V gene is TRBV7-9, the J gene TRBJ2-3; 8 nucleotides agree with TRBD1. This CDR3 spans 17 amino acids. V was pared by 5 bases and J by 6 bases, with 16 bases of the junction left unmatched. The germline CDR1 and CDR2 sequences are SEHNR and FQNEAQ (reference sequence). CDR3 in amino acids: CASSRRPGTGGPDTQYF. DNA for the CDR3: TGTGCCAGCAGCCGAAGACCCGGGACAGGCGGCCCGGATACGCAGTATTTT. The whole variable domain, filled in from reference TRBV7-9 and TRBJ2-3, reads DTGVSQNPRHKITKRGQNVTFRCDPISEHNRLYWYRQTLGQGPEFLTYFQNEAQLEKSRLLSDRFSAERPKGSFSTLEIQRTEQGDSAMYLCASSRRPGTGGPDTQYFGPGTRLTVL.

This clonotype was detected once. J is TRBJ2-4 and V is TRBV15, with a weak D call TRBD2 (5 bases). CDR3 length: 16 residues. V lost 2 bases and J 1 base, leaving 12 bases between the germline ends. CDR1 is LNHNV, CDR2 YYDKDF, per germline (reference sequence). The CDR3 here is CATSRNTGWAKNIQYF. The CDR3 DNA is TGTGCCACCAGCAGAAACACGGGATGGGCCAAAAACATTCAGTACTTC.

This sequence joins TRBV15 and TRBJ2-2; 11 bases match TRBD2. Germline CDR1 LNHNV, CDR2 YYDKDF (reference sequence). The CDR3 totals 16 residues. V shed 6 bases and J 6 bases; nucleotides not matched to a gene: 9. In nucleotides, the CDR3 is TGTGCCACCAGGGAACTAGCGGGAGATCTTTCCGGGGAGCTGTTTTTT. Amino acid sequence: CATRELAGDLSGELFF.

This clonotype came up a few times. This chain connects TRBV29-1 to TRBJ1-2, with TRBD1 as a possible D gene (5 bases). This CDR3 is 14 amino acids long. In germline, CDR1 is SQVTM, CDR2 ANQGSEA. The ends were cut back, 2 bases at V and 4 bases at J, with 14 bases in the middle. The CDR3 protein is CSVESPTDPYGYTF. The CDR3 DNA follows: TGCAGCGTTGAATCACCGACAGATCCCTATGGCTACACCTTC. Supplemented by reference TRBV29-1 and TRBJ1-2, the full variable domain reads SAVISQKPSRDICQRGTSLTIQCQVDSQVTMMFWYRQQPGQSLTLIATANQGSEATYESGFVIDKFPISRPNLTFSTLTVSNMSPEDSSIYLCSVESPTDPYGYTFGSGTRLTVV.

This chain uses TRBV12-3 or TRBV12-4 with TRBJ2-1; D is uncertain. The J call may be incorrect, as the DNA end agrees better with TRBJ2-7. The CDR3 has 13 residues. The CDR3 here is CASSLPTYNEQYF. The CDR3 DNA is TGTGCCAGCAGTTTACCGACATACAATGAGCAGTACTTC.

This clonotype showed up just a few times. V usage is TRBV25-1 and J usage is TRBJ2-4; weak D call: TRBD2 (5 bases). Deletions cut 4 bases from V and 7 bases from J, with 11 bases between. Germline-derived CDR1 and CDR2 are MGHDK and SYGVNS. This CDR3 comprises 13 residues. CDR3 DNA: TGTGCCAGCAGTGGACGGGATGGTAACATTCAGTACTTC. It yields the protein CASSGRDGNIQYF.

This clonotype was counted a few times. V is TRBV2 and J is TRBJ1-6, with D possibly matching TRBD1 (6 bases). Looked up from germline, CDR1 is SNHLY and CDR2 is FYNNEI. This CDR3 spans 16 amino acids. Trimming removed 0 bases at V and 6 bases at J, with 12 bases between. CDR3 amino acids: CASSEASGARNSPLHF. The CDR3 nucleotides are TGTGCCAGCAGTGAAGCGTCGGGGGCACGTAATTCACCCCTCCACTTT.

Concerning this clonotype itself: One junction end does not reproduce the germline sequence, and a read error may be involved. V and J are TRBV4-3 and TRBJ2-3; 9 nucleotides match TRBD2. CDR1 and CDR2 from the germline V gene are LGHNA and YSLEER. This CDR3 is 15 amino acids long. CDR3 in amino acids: CAGSQGGLAGDTQYF. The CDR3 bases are TGCGCCGGCAGCCAAGGGGGACTAGCCGGTGATACGCAGTATTTT.

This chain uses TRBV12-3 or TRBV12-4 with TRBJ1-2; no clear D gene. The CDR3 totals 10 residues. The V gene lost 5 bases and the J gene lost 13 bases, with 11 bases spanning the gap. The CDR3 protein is CASSLWSPTF. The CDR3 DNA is TGTGCCAGCAGTCTATGGTCTCCCACCTTC.

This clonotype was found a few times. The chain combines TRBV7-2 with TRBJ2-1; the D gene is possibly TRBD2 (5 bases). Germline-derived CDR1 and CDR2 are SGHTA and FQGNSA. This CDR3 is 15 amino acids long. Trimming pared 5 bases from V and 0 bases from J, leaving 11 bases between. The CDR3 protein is CASSLSESSYNEQFF. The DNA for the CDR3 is TGTGCCAGCAGCCTTAGCGAAAGCTCCTACAATGAGCAGTTCTTC.

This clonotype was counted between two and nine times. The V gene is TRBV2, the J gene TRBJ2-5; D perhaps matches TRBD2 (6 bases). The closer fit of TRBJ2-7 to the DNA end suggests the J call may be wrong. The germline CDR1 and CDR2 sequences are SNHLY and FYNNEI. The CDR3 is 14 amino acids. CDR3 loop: CASSESRRGGEQYF. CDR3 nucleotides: TGTGCCAGCAGTGAATCGCGGAGGGGAGGCGAGCAGTACTTC.

This CDR3 is CSASMRGNYNEQFF. The DNA for the CDR3 is TGCAGTGCTAGTATGAGGGGGAACTACAATGAGCAGTTCTTC. V and J are TRBV20-1 and TRBJ2-1; maybe TRBD1 (6 bases). The CDR3 runs to 14 residues. Trimming cost V 3 bases and J 3 bases, with 12 bases left between them. The germline V gene encodes CDR1 DFQATT and CDR2 SNEGSKA (reference sequence).

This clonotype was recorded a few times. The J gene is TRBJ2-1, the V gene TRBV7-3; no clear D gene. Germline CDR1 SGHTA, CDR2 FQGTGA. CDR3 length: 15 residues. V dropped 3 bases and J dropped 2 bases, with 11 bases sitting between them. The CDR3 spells CASSFSDDPYNEQFF. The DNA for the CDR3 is TGTGCCAGCAGCTTTTCGGATGATCCCTACAATGAGCAGTTCTTC. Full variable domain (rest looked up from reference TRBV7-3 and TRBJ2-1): GAGVSQTPSNKVTEKGKYVELRCDPISGHTALYWYRQSLGQGPEFLIYFQGTGAADDSGLPNDRFFAVRPEGSVSTLKIQRTERGDSAVYLCASSFSDDPYNEQFFGPGTRLTVL.

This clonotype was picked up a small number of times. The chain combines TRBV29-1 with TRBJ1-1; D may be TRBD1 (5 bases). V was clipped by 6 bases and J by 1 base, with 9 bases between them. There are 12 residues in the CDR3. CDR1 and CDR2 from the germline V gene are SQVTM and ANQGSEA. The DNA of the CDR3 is TGCAGCGTCGGACATCCGAACACTGAAGCTTTCTTT. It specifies CSVGHPNTEAFF.

CDR3 sequence reads: CSAVWDEQFF. The CDR3 DNA follows: TGCAGCGCTGTCTGGGATGAGCAGTTCTTC. The rearrangement links TRBV29-1 to TRBJ2-1; D is uncertain. The V gene lost 7 bases and the J gene lost 8 bases, with 9 bases spanning the gap. In germline, CDR1 is SQVTM, CDR2 ANQGSEA. This CDR3 has 10 amino acids.

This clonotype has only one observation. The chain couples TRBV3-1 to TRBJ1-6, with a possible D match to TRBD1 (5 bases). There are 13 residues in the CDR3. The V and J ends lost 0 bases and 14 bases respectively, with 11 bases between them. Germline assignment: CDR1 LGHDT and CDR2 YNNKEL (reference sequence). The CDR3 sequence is CASSQDRDSALHF. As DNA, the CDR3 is TGTGCCAGCAGCCAAGACCGGGACTCTGCCCTCCACTTT.

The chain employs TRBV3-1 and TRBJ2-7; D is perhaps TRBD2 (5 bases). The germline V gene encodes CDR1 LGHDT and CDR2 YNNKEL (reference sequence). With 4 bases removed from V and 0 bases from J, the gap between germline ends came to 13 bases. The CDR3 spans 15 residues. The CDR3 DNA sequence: TGTGCCAGCAGCCCCCGGACTGACGGCTCCTACGAGCAGTACTTC. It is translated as CASSPRTDGSYEQYF.

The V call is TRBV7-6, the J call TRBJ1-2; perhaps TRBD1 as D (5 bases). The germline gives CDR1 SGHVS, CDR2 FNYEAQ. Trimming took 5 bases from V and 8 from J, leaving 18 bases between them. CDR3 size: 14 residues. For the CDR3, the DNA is TGTGCCAGCAGCCAAGGACGGGGGACGATGGGCTACACCTTC. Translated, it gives CASSQGRGTMGYTF.

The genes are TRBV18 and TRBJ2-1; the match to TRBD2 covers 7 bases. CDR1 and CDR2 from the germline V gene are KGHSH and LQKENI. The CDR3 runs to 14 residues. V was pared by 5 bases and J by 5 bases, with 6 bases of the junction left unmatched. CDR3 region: CASSSLADDNEQFF. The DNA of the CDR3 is TGTGCCAGCTCATCGCTAGCGGATGACAATGAGCAGTTCTTC.

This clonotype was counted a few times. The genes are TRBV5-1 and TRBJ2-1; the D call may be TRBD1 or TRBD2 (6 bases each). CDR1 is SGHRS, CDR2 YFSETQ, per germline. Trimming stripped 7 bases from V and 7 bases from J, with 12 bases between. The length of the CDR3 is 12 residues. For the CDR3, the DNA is TGCGCCAGCTCAGGGGACTGGAATGAGCAGTTCTTC. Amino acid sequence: CASSGDWNEQFF.

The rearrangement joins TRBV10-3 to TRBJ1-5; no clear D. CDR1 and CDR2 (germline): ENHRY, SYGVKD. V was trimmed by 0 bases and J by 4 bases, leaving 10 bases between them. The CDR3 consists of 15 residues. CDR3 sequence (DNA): TGTGCCATCAGTGAGTCCGGCAACGGGAATCAGCCCCAGCATTTT. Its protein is CAISESGNGNQPQHF.

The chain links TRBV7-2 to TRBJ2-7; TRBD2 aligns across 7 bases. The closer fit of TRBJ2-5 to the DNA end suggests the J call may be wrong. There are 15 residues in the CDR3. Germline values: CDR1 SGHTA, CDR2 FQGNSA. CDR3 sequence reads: CASSLDSVGGETQYF. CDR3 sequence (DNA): TGTGCCAGCAGCTTAGATTCGGTGGGGGGGGAGACCCAGTACTTC.